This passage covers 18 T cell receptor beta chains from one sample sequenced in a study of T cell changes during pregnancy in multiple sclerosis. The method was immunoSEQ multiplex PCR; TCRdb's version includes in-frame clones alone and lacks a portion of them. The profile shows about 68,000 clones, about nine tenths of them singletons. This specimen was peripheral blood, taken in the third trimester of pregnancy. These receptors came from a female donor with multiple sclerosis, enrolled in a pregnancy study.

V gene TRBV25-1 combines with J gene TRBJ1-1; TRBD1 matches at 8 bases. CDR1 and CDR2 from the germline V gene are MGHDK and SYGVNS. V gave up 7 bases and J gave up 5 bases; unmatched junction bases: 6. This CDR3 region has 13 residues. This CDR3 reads CASNQGAQTEAFF. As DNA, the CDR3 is TGTGCCAGCAACCAGGGGGCGCAGACTGAAGCTTTCTTT.

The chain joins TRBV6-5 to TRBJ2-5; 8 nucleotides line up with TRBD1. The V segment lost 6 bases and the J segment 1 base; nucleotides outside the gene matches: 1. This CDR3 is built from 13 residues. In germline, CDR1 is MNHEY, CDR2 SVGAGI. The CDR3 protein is CASRGQGQETQYF. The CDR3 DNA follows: TGTGCCAGCAGAGGACAGGGCCAAGAGACCCAGTACTTC.

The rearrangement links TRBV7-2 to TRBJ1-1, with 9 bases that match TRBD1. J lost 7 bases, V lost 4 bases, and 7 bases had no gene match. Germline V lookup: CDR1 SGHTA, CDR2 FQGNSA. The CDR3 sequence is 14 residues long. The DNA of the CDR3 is TGTGCCAGCAGCTCGCCGGACAGGGGTATTGAAGCTTTCTTT. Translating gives CASSSPDRGIEAFF.

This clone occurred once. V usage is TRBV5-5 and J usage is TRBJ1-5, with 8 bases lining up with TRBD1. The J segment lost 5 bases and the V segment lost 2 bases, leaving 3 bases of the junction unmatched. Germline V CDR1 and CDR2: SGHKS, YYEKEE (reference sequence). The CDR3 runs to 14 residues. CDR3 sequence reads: CASSLVQGDQPQHF. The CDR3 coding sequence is TGTGCCAGCAGCTTAGTACAGGGGGATCAGCCCCAGCATTTT.

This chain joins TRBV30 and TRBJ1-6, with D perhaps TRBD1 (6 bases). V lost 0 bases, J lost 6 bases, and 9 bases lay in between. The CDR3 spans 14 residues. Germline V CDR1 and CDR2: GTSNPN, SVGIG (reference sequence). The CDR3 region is CAWSVAGVNSPLHF. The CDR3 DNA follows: TGTGCCTGGAGTGTAGCAGGGGTTAATTCACCCCTCCACTTT.

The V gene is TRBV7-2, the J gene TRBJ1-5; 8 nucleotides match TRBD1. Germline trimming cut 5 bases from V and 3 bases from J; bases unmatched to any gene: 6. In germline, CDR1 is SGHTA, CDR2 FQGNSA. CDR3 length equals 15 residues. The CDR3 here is CASSPRGQFNQPQHF. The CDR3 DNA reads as TGTGCCAGCAGCCCCAGGGGGCAGTTCAATCAGCCCCAGCATTTT. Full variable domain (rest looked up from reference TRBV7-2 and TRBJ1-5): GAGVSQSPSNKVTEKGKDVELRCDPISGHTALYWYRQSLGQGLEFLIYFQGNSAPDKSGLPSDRFSAERTGGSVSTLTIQRTQQEDSAVYLCASSPRGQFNQPQHFGDGTRLSIL.

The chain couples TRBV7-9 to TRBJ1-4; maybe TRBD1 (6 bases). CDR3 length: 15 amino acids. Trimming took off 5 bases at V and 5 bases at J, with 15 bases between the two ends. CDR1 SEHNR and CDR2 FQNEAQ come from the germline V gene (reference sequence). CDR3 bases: TGTGCCAGCAGCACTGGGGGCCTCTCGAATGAAAAACTGTTTTTT. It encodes CASSTGGLSNEKLFF. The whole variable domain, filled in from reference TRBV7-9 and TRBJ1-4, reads DTGVSQNPRHKITKRGQNVTFRCDPISEHNRLYWYRQTLGQGPEFLTYFQNEAQLEKSRLLSDRFSAERPKGSFSTLEIQRTEQGDSAMYLCASSTGGLSNEKLFFGSGTQLSVL.

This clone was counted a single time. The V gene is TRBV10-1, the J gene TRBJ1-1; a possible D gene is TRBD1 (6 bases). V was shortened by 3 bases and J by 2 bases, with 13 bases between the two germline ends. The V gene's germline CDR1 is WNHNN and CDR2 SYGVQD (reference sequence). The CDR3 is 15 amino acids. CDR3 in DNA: TGCGCCAGCAGTGAATTCCAGGGGCGAAACACTGAAGCTTTCTTT. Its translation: CASSEFQGRNTEAFF.

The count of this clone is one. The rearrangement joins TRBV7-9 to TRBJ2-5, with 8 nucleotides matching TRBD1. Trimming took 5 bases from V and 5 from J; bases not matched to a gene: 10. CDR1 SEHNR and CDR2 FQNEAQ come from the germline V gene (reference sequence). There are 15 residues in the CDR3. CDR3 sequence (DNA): TGTGCCAGCAGCAAGGGACAGGAGACGGGGGAGACCCAGTACTTC. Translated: CASSKGQETGETQYF.

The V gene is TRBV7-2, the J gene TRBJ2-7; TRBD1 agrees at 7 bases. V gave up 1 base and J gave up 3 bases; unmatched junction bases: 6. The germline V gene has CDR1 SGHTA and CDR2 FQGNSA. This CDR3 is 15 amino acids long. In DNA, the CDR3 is TGTGCCAGCAGCTTAGACGGAAGACAGGGCTACGAGCAGTACTTC. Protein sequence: CASSLDGRQGYEQYF. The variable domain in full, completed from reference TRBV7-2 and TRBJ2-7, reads GAGVSQSPSNKVTEKGKDVELRCDPISGHTALYWYRQSLGQGLEFLIYFQGNSAPDKSGLPSDRFSAERTGGSVSTLTIQRTQQEDSAVYLCASSLDGRQGYEQYFGPGTRLTVT.

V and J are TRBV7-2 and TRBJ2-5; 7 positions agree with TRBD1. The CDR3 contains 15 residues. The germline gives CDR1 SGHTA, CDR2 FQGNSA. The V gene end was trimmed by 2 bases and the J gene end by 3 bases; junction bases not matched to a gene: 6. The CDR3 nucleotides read TGTGCCAGCAGCTTATGGGCAGGGGGAGAAGAGACCCAGTACTTC. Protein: CASSLWAGGEETQYF.

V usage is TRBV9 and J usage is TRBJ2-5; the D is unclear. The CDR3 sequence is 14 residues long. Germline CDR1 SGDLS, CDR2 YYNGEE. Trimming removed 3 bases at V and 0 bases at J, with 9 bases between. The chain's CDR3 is CASSDSLYQETQYF. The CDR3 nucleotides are TGTGCCAGCAGCGATTCCTTGTACCAAGAGACCCAGTACTTC.

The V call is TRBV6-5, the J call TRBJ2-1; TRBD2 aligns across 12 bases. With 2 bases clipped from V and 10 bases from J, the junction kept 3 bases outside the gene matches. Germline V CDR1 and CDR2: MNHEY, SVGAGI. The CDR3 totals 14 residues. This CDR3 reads CASSYLGTSGEQFF. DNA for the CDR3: TGTGCCAGCAGTTACCTCGGGACTAGCGGGGAGCAGTTCTTC.

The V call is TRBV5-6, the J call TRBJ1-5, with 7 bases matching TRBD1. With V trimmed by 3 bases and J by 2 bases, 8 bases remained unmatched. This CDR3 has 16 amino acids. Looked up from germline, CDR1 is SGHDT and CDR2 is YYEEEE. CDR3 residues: CASSSWDSGGNQPQHF. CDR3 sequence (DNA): TGTGCCAGCAGCTCCTGGGACAGTGGTGGCAATCAGCCCCAGCATTTT.

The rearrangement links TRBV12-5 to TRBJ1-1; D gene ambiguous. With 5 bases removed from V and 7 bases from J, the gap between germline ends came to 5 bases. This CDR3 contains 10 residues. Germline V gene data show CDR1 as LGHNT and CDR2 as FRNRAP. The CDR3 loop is CASGRSEAFF. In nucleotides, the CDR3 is TGTGCTAGTGGTCGTAGTGAAGCTTTCTTT. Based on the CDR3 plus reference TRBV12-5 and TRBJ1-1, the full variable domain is DARVTQTPRHKVTEMGQEVTMRCQPILGHNTVFWYRQTMMQGLELLAYFRNRAPLDDSGMPKDRFSAEMPDATLATLKIQPSEPRDSAVYFCASGRSEAFFGQGTRLTVV.

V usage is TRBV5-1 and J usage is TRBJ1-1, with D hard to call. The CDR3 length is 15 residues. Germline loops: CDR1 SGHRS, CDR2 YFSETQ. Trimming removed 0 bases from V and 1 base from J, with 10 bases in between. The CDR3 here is CASSLVISGNTEAFF. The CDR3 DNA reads TGCGCCAGCAGCTTGGTGATTTCGGGGAACACTGAAGCTTTCTTT.

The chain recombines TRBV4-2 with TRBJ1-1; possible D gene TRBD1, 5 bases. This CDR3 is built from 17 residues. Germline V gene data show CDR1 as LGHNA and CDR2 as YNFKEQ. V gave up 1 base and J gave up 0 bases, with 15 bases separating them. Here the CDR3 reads CASSQVTPTVMNTEAFF. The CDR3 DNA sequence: TGTGCCAGCAGCCAAGTCACCCCGACAGTCATGAACACTGAAGCTTTCTTT.

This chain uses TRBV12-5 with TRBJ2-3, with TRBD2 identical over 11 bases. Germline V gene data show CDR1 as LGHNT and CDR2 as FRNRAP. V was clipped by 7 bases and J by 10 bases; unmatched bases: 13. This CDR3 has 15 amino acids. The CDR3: CASALAGGTLRPQYF. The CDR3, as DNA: TGTGCTAGTGCTTTAGCGGGGGGGACGCTGAGGCCGCAGTATTTT.